This record concerns one TCR beta chain sequence. Under the authors' procedure: Researchers report that nucleated cell counts were estimated from reference gene primer amplification. This table comes from immunoSEQ multiplex PCR, and its TCRdb copy is limited to in-frame clones, with some not included. V and J calls and clone size are given by that table; D and trimming were obtained from the DNA. The sample lists some 160,000 clones, 70% to 90% occurring once. This sample was taken from a study of blood T cell repertoires in COVID-19. Study-wide context: From the United States, Italy and Spain came samples of acute and convalescent COVID-19. The analysed material was cDNA or gDNA that came from T cells, B-cell-depleted T cells, or PBMCs.

The CDR3 totals 12 residues. The V end lost 8 bases, the J end lost 8 bases, and 13 bases lay between the germline ends. Germline loops: CDR1 LGHDT, CDR2 YNNKEL (reference sequence). This chain joins TRBV3-1 (or the pseudogene TRBV3-2) and TRBJ1-3; D unclear. The sequence was collected from a man aged 60 to 75 with acute or convalescent COVID-19. The sequencing input was peripheral blood. In nucleotides, the CDR3 is TGTGCCAGCCAAGGAGGAGTGTACACCATATATTTT. Translation gives CASQGGVYTIYF.